This T cell receptor (beta chain) was recorded in a study of CD8+ T cells in alopecia areata listed by TCRdb under 2018. Looking at the study overall: Treated patients were enrolled in an open-label pilot trial of oral tofacitinib, 5 to 10 mg twice daily, for moderate-to-severe alopecia areata. Tofacitinib was given for 6 to 18 months, followed by 6 months of follow-up off drug to assess delayed response and recurrence. The study used high-throughput TCRbeta sequencing to examine T cell clonal expansion in alopecia areata, in both the C3H/HeJ mouse model and human patients. Scalp tissue and sorted CD4+ and CD8+ peripheral blood T cells from patchy and totalis/universalis alopecia areata patients and from healthy controls were covered by human TCRbeta sequencing. Tofacitinib-treated patients had biopsies at baseline and at 4 and 24 weeks of treatment, with a later scalp biopsy in several patients. Scalp clonality was compared across normal scalp (n=4), patchy alopecia areata scalp (n=8), and alopecia totalis/universalis scalp (n=8). RNA was obtained with the PAXgene miRNA kit for fixed scalp, the miRNeasy kit for PBMCs, and the RNeasy kit for mouse skin. TCRbeta CDR3 regions were amplified by immunoSEQ multiplex PCR using 35 Vbeta forward and 13 Jbeta reverse primers. Results and caveats for the whole study, not just this receptor: Unlike mouse skin, where gammadelta T cells dominate, normal human skin contains resident alphabeta T cells that get sequenced too, which complicates analysis of the scalp TCR repertoire. Shared TCR sequences between patients were less evident than in mice, which may be partly attributable to HLA diversity in the patient population. Compared with normal scalp, lesional scalp, particularly in alopecia totalis/universalis, had higher clonality and more expanded CD8+ clones, which suggests antigenic drive.

The library was made by the immunoSEQ multiplex PCR assay. RNA was extracted from all samples and reverse transcribed into cDNA as template for TCR sequencing. First-strand cDNA was synthesized using SuperScript III with a 2:1 mix of oligo-dT and random hexamers. A synthetic immune receptor repertoire was used to assess amplification bias, and residual bias was removed computationally. In the source study's methods: Raw reads were preprocessed to remove errors, and CDR3 was defined according to IMGT conventions as the region from the conserved cysteine to phenylalanine. To get clonality, Shannon entropy was normalized by log2 of the number of productive unique TCRs and the result was subtracted from 1. Scalp TCRbeta sequences were cross-referenced with sorted blood CD4 and CD8 repertoires so that the CD4 or CD8 identity of scalp clones could be inferred. TCRdb obtained this table from immuneACCESS and retained in-frame rearrangements with V and J assigned. These tables miss some clones; where compared with another copy, unresolved V genes account for less than half of the shortfall, and the remainder is unexplained. V and J calls and clone size are those listed in that table; D and trimming were worked out from the DNA. The sample table shows roughly 140,000 clones, and under 60% are seen once. The top ten hold roughly a fifth of the sample.

The CDR3 numbers 11 residues from cysteine through phenylalanine. Just the 33-base CDR3 DNA is kept, in frame starting at base 1. For CDR1 and CDR2, the germline V gene lists SQVTM and ANQGSEA. The junction shows trimming of 6 bases on V and 10 bases on J, plus 15 bases between the germline ends. As regards this clone: The antigen this receptor binds is unknown. Base-call qualities are not available, and no considerably larger clone is one nucleotide away.

Explained via the paper, the time point label denotes: baseline before oral tofacitinib. Peripheral blood and lesional scalp punch biopsies were obtained from patients with alopecia areata. PBMCs were separated by density centrifugation and stained for CD3, CD4 and CD8, after which CD4+ and CD8+ T cells were sorted on a FACSAria. The sequencing used CD8+ T cells sorted from blood, collected at week 0. This clonotype originated in a human donor with alopecia areata. The chain uses TRBV29-1 and TRBJ1-2, and perhaps TRBD1 as D gene, on 6 matching bases. The CDR3 protein is CSVTTGRDYTF. The sequenced DNA is TGCAGCGTCACAACAGGGAGGGACTACACCTTC.